This T cell receptor (beta chain) was obtained from a study of cytomegalovirus exposure and HLA in healthy donors. Deletions cut 2 bases from V and 6 bases from J, with 6 bases between. CDR3 length equals 11 residues. Germline CDR1 GTSNPN, CDR2 SVGIG (reference sequence). Primers for the PCR totalled 60 Vbeta and 13 Jbeta. TCRdb's copy holds only in-frame clones and misses some; the assay was immunoSEQ multiplex PCR. This sample has 150,000 to 200,000 clones, with around 88% found just once. Sequencing was done on a sample of PBMCs. This chain uses TRBV30 with TRBJ2-3; D ambiguous. The sequence derives from a woman between 18 and 29 years old in good health and CMV-seronegative. CDR3 DNA: TGTGCCTGGAGTCCCGAGGATACGCAGTATTTT. This encodes CAWSPEDTQYF.